The clone carrying this T cell receptor (beta chain) was counted at least ten times. What it recognizes is unknown. Sequenced by immunoSEQ multiplex PCR; TCRdb stores in-frame clones only, minus some. This sample carries approximately 8,000 clones, none of them present only once. These data originate in a study of T cells after posttransplantation cyclophosphamide. Study-wide results and caveats: Skin or GI-infiltrating T cells shared few TRB sequences with blood. Later blood repertoires were often dominated by clones from the donor CD8+ memory compartment.

Busulfan-fludarabine conditioning, marrow transplant, and cyclophosphamide on days +3 and +4 were administered. This CDR3 has 15 amino acids. With 0 bases clipped from V and 5 bases from J, the junction kept 1 base outside the gene matches. Germline V gives CDR1 MNHEY, CDR2 SVGAGI. The clonotype was recovered from a male patient under 35 who received an allogeneic stem cell transplant from an unrelated donor, was CMV-positive, and had acute and chronic GVHD. Some T cells may originate from the graft donor. The chain joins TRBV6-5 to TRBJ1-4; TRBD1 matches 9 bases. The source material was PBMCs, sampled after allogeneic stem cell transplant with posttransplant cyclophosphamide. As DNA, the CDR3 is TGTGCCAGCAGTTACTCCGGGACAGGGAATGAAAAACTGTTTTTT. It is translated as CASSYSGTGNEKLFF.